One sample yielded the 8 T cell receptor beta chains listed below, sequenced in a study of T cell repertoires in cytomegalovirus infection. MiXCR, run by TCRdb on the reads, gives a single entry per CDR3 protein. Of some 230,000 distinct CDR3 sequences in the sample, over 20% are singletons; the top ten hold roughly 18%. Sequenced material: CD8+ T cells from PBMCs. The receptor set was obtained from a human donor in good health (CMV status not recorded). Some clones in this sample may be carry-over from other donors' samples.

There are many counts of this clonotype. CDR3 bases: TGTGCCAGCAGTTACTCGACGGGCACGAGCTCCTACGAGCAGTACTTC. Protein sequence: CASSYSTGTSSYEQYF. The chain combines TRBV6-6 with TRBJ2-7; D uncertain. The CDR3 spans 16 residues. The V end lost 0 bases, the J end lost 0 bases, and 12 bases lay between the germline ends. The germline gives CDR1 MNHNY, CDR2 SVGAGI (reference sequence).

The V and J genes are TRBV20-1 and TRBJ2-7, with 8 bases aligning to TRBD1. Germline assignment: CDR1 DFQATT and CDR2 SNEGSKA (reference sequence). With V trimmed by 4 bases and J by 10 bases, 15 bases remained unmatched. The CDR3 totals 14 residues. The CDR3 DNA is TGCAGTGCTAAACCGGGACAGGCCGCTCCAATACAGTACTTC. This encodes CSAKPGQAAPIQYF.

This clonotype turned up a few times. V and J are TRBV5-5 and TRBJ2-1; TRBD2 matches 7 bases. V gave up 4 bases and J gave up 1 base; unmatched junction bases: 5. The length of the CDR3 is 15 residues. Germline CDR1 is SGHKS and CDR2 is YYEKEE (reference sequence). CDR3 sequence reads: CASSVGLPSYNEQFF. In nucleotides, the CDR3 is TGTGCCAGCAGCGTGGGACTACCTTCCTACAATGAGCAGTTCTTC.

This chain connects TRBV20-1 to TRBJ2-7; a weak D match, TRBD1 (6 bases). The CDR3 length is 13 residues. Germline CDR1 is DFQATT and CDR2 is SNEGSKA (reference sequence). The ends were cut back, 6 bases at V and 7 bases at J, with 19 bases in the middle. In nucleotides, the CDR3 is TGCAGTGCACCGTGGACAGACTTTAGGGAGCAGTACTTC. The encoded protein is CSAPWTDFREQYF.

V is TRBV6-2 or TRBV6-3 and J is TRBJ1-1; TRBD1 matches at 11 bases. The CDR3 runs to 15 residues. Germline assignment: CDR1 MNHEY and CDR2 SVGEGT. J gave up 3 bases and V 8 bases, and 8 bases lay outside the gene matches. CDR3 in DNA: TGTGCCAGCCACCGGGACAGGGGGTTATACACTGAAGCTTTCTTT. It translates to CASHRDRGLYTEAFF.

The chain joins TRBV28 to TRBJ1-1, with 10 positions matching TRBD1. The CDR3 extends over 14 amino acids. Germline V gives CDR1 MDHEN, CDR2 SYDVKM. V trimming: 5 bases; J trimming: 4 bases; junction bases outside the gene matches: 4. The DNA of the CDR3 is TGTGCCAGCAGTCTACGGGACAGGGGCACTGAAGCTTTCTTT. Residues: CASSLRDRGTEAFF. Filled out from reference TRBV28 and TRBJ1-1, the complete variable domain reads DVKVTQSSRYLVKRTGEKVFLECVQDMDHENMFWYRQDPGLGLRLIYFSYDVKMKEKGDIPEGYSVSREKKERFSLILESASTNQTSMYLCASSLRDRGTEAFFGQGTRLTVV.

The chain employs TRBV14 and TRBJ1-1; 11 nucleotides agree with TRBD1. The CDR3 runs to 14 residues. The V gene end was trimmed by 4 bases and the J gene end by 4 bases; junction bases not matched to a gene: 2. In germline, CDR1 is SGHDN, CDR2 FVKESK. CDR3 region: CASSPGQGATEAFF. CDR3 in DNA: TGTGCCAGCAGCCCTGGACAGGGGGCCACTGAAGCTTTCTTT.

The CDR3 nucleotides read TGTGCCAGCAGTGAATATGACAGCCCCATTAGTTTTTACGAGCAGTACTTC. Translated: CASSEYDSPISFYEQYF. The rearrangement links TRBV2 to TRBJ2-7; weak D call: TRBD1 (5 bases). The germline V and J ends were trimmed by 2 bases and 4 bases, with 21 bases remaining between them. Germline V gene data show CDR1 as SNHLY and CDR2 as FYNNEI. This CDR3 region has 17 residues. The variable domain in full, completed from reference TRBV2 and TRBJ2-7, reads EPEVTQTPSHQVTQMGQEVILRCVPISNHLYFYWYRQILGQKVEFLVSFYNNEISEKSEIFDDQFSVERPDGSNFTLKIRSTKLEDSAMYFCASSEYDSPISFYEQYFGPGTRLTVT.